This TCR beta chain was captured in a study of cytomegalovirus exposure and HLA in healthy donors. The germline CDR1 and CDR2 sequences are SGDLS and YYNGEE. Trimming took off 0 bases at V and 8 bases at J, with 17 bases between the two ends. The CDR3 consists of 16 residues. Study-wide results and caveats: The analysis excluded some indistinguishable V segments, including TRBV6-2 and TRBV6-3. It was confirmed in vitro that three of the CMV-associated chains were specific for CMV antigens.

All donors participated as healthy donors of bone marrow. Comment on this clone: Its target is not known.

In the PCR, 60 Vbeta and 13 Jbeta primers were used. This table comes from immunoSEQ multiplex PCR, and its TCRdb copy is limited to in-frame clones, with some not included. This table has some 180,000 clones, 77% appearing once. The clonotype was recovered from a man between 18 and 35 years old in good health and CMV-seronegative. The V and J genes are TRBV9 and TRBJ2-2; D ambiguous. Sequenced sample: PBMCs. The CDR3 spells CASSVVDRTITGELFF. DNA for the CDR3: TGTGCCAGCAGCGTAGTTGATCGAACTATAACAGGGGAGCTGTTTTTT.